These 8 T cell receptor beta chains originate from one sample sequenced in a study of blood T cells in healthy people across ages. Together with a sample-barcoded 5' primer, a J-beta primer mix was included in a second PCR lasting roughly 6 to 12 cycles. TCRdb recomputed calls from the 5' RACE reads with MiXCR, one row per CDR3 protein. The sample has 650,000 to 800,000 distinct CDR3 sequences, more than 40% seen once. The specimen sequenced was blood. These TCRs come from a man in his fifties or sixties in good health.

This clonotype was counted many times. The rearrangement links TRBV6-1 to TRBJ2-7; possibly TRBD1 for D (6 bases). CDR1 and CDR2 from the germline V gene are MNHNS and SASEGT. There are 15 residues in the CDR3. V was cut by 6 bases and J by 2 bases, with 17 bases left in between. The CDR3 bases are TGTGCCAGCAGCACGCAAACAGGACAGACCTACGAGCAGTACTTC. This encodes CASSTQTGQTYEQYF.

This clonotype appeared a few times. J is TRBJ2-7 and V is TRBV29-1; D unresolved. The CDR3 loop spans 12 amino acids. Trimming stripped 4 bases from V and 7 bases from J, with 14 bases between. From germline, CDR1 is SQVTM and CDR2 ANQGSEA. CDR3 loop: CSVASGRWEQYF. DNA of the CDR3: TGCAGCGTTGCTTCCGGGCGTTGGGAGCAGTACTTC.

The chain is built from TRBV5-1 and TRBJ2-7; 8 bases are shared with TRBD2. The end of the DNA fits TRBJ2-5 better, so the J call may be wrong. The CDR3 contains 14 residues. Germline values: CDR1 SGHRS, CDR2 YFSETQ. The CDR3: CASSRGLARETQYF. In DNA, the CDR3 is TGCGCCAGCAGCCGAGGACTAGCAAGAGAGACCCAGTACTTC.

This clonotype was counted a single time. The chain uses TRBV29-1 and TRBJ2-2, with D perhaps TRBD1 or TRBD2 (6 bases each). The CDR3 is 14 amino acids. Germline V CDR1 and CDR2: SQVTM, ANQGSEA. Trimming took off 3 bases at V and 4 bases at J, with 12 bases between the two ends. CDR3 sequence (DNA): TGCAGCGTTGATCACGGGGGCAGCACCGGGGAGCTGTTTTTT. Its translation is CSVDHGGSTGELFF.

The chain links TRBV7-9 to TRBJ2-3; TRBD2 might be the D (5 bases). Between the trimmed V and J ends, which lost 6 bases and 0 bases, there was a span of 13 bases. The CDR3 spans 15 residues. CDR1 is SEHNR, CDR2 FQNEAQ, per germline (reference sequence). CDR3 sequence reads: CASSIGETSTDTQYF. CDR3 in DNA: TGTGCCAGCAGTATCGGGGAGACTAGCACAGATACGCAGTATTTT.

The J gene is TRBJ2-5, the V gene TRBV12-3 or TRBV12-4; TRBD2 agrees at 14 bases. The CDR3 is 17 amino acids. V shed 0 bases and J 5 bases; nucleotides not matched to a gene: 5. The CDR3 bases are TGTGCCAGCAGTTTAGCTGGACTAGCGGGGGGTCTTGAGACCCAGTACTTC. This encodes CASSLAGLAGGLETQYF.

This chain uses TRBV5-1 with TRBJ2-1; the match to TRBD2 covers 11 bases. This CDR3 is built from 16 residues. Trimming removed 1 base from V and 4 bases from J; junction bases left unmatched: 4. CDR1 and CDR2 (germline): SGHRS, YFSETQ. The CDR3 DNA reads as TGCGCCAGCAGCTTGCGGTCTAGCGGGGGGTACAATGAGCAGTTCTTC. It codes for CASSLRSSGGYNEQFF.

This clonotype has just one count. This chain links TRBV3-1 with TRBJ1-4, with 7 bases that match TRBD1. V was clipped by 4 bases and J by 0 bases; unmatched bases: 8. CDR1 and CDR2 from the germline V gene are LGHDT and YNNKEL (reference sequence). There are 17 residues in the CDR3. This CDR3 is CASSLRTGLATNEKLFF. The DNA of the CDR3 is TGTGCCAGCAGCCTACGGACAGGACTTGCAACTAATGAAAAACTGTTTTTT.